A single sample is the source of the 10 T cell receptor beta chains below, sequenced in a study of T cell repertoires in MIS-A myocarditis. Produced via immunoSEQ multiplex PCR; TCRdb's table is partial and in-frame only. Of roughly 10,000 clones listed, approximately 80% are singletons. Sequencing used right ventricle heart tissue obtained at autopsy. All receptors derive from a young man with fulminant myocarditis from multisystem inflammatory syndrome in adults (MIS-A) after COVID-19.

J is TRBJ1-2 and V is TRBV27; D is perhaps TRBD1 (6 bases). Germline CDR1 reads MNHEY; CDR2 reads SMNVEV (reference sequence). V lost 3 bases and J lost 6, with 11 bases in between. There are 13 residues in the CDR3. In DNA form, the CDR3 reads TGTGCCAGCAGTTTTAACAGGGTCCATGGCTACACCTTC. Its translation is CASSFNRVHGYTF.

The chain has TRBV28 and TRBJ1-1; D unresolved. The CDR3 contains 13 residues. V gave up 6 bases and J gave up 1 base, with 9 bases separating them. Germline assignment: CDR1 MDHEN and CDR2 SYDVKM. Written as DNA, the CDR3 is TGTGCCAGCAGCCTTACACGGAACACTGAAGCTTTCTTT. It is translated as CASSLTRNTEAFF.

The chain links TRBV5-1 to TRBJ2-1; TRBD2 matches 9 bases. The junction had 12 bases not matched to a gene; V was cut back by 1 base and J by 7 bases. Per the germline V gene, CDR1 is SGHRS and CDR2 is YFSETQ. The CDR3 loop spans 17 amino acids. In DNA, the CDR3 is TGCGCCAGCAGCTTGAAGGTTAGCGGGAGTGTTTTGAATGAGCAGTTCTTC. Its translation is CASSLKVSGSVLNEQFF.

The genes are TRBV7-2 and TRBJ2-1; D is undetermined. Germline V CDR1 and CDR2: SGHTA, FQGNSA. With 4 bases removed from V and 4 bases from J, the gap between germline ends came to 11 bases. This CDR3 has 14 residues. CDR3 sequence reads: CASSSARTYNEQFF. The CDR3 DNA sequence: TGTGCCAGCAGCTCCGCTCGGACGTACAATGAGCAGTTCTTC.

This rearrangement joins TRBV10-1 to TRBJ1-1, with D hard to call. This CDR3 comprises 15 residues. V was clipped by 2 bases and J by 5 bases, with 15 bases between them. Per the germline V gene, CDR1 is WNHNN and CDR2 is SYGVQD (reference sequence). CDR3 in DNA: TGCGCCAGCAGTGAGAATCCGGGAAGTGGAACTGAAGCTTTCTTT. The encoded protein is CASSENPGSGTEAFF.

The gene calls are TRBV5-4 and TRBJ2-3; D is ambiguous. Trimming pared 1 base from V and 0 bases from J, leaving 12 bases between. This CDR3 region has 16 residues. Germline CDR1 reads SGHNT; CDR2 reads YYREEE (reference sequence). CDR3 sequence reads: CASSLSADTSTDTQYF. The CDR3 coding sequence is TGTGCCAGCAGCTTGTCTGCAGACACTAGCACAGATACGCAGTATTTT.

Written as DNA, the CDR3 is TGCGCCAGCAGCTTTGGGATGAACACTGAAGCTTTCTTT. It is translated as CASSFGMNTEAFF. This sequence joins TRBV5-1 and TRBJ1-1; D is ambiguous. Between the trimmed V and J ends, which lost 2 bases and 0 bases, there was a span of 5 bases. The CDR3 has 13 residues. Germline CDR1 and CDR2: SGHRS and YFSETQ. Full variable domain (rest looked up from reference TRBV5-1 and TRBJ1-1): KAGVTQTPRYLIKTRGQQVTLSCSPISGHRSVSWYQQTPGQGLQFLFEYFSETQRNKGNFPGRFSGRQFSNSRSEMNVSTLELGDSALYLCASSFGMNTEAFFGQGTRLTVV.

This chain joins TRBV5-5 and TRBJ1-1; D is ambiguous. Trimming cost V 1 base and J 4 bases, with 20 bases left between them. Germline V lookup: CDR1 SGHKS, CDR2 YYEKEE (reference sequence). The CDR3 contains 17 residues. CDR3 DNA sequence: TGTGCCAGCAGCTTGTTGCAGTATCCCCTGTTTGGCACTGAAGCTTTCTTT. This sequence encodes CASSLLQYPLFGTEAFF.

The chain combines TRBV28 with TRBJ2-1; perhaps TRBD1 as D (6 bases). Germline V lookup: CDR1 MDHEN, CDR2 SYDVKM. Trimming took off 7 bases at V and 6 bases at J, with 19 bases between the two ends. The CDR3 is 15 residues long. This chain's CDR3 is CASTPGARLFNEQFF. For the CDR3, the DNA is TGTGCCAGCACCCCAGGGGCTCGCTTATTCAATGAGCAGTTCTTC.

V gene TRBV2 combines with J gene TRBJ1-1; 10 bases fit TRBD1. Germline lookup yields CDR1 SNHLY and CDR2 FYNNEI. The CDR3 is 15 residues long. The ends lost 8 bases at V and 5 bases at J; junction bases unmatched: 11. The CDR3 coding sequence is TGTGCCAGCTCCCGGGAGGGACAGGGGAGGACTGAAGCTTTCTTT. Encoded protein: CASSREGQGRTEAFF.